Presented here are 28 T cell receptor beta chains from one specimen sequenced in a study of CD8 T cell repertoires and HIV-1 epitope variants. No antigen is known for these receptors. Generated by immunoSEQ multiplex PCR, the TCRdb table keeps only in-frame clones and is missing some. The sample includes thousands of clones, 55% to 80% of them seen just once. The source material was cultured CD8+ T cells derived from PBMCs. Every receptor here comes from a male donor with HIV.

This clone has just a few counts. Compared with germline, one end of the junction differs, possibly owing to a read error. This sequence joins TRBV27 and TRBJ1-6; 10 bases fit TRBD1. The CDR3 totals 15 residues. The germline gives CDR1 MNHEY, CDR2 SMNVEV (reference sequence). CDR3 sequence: CASGLSGTGVSPLHF. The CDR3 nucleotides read TGTGCCAGCGGTTTATCCGGGACAGGGGTTTCACCCCTCCACTTT.

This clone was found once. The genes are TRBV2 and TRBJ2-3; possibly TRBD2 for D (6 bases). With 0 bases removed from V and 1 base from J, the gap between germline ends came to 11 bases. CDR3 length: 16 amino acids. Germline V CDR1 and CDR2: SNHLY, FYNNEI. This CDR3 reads CASSEALTGGTDTQYF. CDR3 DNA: TGTGCCAGCAGTGAAGCGCTTACGGGAGGCACAGATACGCAGTATTTT.

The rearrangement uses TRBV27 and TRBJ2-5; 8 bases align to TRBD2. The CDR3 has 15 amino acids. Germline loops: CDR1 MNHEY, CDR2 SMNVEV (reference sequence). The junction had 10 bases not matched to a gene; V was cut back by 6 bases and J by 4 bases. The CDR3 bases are TGTGCCAGCAGCGTAGCCGGAACTAGCGGAGAGACCCAGTACTTC. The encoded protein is CASSVAGTSGETQYF.

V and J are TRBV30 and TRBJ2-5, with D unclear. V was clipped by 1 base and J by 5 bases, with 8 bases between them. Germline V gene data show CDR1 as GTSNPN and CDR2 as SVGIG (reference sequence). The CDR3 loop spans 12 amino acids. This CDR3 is CAWSAVRETQYF. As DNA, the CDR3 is TGTGCCTGGAGTGCGGTCCGGGAGACCCAGTACTTC.

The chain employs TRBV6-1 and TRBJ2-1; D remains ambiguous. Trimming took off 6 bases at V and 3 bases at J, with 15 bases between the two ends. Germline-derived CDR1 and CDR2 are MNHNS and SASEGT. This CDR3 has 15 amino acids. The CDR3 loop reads CASSESPPVYNEQFF. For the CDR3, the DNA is TGTGCCAGCAGCGAATCCCCCCCAGTCTACAATGAGCAGTTCTTC.

The CDR3 DNA sequence: TGTGCCAGCAGTTACTCGTCGGGAGATACGCAGTATTTT. Protein sequence: CASSYSSGDTQYF. The chain joins TRBV6-5 to TRBJ2-3; unclear D gene. V shed 0 bases and J shed 5 bases, with 6 bases lying between them. This CDR3 region has 13 residues. Germline CDR1 and CDR2: MNHEY and SVGAGI.

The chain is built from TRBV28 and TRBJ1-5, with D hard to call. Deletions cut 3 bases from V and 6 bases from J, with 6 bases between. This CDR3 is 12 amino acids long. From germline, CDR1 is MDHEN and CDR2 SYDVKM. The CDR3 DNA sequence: TGTGCCAGCAGTTTTGAGGTTCAGCCCCAGCATTTT. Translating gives CASSFEVQPQHF. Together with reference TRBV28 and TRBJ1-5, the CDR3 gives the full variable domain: DVKVTQSSRYLVKRTGEKVFLECVQDMDHENMFWYRQDPGLGLRLIYFSYDVKMKEKGDIPEGYSVSREKKERFSLILESASTNQTSMYLCASSFEVQPQHFGDGTRLSIL.

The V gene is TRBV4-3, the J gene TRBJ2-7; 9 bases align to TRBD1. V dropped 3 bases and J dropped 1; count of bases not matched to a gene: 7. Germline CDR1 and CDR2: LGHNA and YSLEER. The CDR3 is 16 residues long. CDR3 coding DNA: TGCGCCAGCAGCCACTCCGGGACAGGGCAGTCCTACGAGCAGTACTTC. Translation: CASSHSGTGQSYEQYF.

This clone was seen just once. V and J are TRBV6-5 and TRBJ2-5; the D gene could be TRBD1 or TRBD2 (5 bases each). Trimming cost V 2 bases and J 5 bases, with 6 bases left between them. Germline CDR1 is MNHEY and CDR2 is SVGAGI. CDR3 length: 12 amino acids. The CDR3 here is CASSYEGETQYF. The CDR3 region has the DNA TGTGCCAGCAGTTACGAGGGGGAGACCCAGTACTTC.

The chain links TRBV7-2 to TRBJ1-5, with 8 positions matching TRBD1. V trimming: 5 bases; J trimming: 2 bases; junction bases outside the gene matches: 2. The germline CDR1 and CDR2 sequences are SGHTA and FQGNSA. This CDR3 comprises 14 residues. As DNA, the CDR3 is TGTGCCAGCAGCGACAGGGGTGGCAATCAGCCCCAGCATTTT. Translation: CASSDRGGNQPQHF.

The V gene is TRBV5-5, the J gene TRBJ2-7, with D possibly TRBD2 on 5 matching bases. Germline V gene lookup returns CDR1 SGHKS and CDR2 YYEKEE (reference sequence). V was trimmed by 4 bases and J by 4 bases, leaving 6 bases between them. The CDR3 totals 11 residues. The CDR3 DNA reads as TGTGCCAGCAGCACGGGGTACGAGCAGTACTTC. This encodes CASSTGYEQYF. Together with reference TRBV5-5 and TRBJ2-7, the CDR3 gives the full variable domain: DAGVTQSPTHLIKTRGQQVTLRCSPISGHKSVSWYQQVLGQGPQFIFQYYEKEERGRGNFPDRFSARQFPNYSSELNVNALLLGDSALYLCASSTGYEQYFGPGTRLTVT.

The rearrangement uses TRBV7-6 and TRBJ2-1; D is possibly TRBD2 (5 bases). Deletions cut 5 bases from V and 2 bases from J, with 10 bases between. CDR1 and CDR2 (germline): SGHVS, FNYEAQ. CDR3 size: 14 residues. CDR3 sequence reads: CASSPEGPYNEQFF. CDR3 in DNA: TGTGCCAGCAGCCCTGAGGGCCCCTACAATGAGCAGTTCTTC.

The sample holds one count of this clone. The chain's CDR3 is CASSLAFSGSNTEAFF. The CDR3 bases are TGCGCCAGCAGCTTGGCCTTCTCTGGGTCGAACACTGAAGCTTTCTTT. The genes are TRBV5-1 and TRBJ1-1; unclear D gene. V shed 0 bases and J shed 1 base, with 13 bases lying between them. The CDR3 has 16 residues. The V gene's germline CDR1 is SGHRS and CDR2 YFSETQ. Supplemented by reference TRBV5-1 and TRBJ1-1, the full variable domain reads KAGVTQTPRYLIKTRGQQVTLSCSPISGHRSVSWYQQTPGQGLQFLFEYFSETQRNKGNFPGRFSGRQFSNSRSEMNVSTLELGDSALYLCASSLAFSGSNTEAFFGQGTRLTVV.

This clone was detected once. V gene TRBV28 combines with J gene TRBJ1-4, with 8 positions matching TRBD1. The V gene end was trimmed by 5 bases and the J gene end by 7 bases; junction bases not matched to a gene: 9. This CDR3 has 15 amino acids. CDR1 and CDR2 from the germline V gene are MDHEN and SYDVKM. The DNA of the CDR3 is TGTGCCAGCAGTCGGACAGGGATAGAAAGTGAAAAACTGTTTTTT. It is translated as CASSRTGIESEKLFF.

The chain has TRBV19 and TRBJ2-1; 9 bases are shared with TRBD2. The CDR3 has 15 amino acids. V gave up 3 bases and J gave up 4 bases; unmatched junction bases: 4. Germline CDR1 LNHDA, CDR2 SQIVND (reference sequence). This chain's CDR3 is CASSIGTSSYNEQFF. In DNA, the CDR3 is TGTGCCAGTAGTATCGGGACTAGCAGTTACAATGAGCAGTTCTTC. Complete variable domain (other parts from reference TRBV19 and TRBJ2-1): DGGITQSPKYLFRKEGQNVTLSCEQNLNHDAMYWYRQDPGQGLRLIYYSQIVNDFQKGDIAEGYSVSREKKESFPLTVTSAQKNPTAFYLCASSIGTSSYNEQFFGPGTRLTVL.

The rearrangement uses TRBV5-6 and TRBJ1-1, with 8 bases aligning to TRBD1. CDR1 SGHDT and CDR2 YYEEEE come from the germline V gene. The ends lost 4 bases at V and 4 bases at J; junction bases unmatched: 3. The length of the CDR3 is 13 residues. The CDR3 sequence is CASSRTGFTEAFF. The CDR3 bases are TGTGCCAGCAGCCGGACAGGGTTCACTGAAGCTTTCTTT.

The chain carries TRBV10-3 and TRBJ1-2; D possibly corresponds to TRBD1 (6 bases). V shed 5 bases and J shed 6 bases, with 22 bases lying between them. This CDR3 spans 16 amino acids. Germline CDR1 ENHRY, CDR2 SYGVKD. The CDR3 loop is CAISPQLGEGVNGYTF. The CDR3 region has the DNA TGTGCCATCAGTCCTCAACTCGGAGAGGGGGTAAATGGCTACACCTTC.

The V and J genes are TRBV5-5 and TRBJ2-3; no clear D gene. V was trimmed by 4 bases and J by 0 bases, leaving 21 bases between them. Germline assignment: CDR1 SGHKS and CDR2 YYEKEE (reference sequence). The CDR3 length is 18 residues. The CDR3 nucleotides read TGTGCCAGCAGCCCGTTCGAGACATGGGGTACTAGCACAGATACGCAGTATTTT. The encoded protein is CASSPFETWGTSTDTQYF.

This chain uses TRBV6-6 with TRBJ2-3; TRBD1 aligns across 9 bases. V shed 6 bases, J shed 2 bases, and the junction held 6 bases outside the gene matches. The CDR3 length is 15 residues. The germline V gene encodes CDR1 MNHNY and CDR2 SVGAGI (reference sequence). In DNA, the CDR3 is TGTGCCAGCAGAGACGGACAGGGGATCACAGATACGCAGTATTTT. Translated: CASRDGQGITDTQYF.

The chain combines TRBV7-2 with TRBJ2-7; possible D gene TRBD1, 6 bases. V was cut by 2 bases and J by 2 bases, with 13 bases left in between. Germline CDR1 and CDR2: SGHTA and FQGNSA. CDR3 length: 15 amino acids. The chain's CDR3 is CASSLMQGTPYEQYF. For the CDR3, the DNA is TGTGCCAGCAGCTTAATGCAGGGGACCCCCTACGAGCAGTACTTC.

In nucleotides, the CDR3 is TGCGCCAGCAGCCAGACGACAGGGGCTGGAAACACCATATATTTT. Translated: CASSQTTGAGNTIYF. The V call is TRBV4-3, the J call TRBJ1-3; 8 positions match TRBD1. The V gene's germline CDR1 is LGHNA and CDR2 YSLEER. J lost 2 bases, V lost 3 bases, and 3 bases had no gene match. The CDR3 runs 15 residues.

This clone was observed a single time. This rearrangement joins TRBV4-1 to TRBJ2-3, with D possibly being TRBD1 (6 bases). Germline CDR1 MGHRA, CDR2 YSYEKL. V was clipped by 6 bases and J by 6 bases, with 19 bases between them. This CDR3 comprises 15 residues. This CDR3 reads CASRGSGAGLDTQYF. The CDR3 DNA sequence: TGCGCCAGCAGAGGGTCAGGGGCAGGTTTGGATACGCAGTATTTT.

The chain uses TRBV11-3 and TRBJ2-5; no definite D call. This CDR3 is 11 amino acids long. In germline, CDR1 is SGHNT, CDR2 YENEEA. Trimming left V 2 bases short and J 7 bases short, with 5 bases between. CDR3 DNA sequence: TGTGCCAGCAGCTTACTATTGACCCAGTACTTC. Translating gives CASSLLLTQYF.

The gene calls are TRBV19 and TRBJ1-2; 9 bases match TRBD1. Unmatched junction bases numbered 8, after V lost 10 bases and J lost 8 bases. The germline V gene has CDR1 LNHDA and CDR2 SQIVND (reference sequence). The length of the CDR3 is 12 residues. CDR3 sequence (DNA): TGTGCCACCGCACAGGGGGCTCAGGGCTACACCTTC. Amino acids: CATAQGAQGYTF.

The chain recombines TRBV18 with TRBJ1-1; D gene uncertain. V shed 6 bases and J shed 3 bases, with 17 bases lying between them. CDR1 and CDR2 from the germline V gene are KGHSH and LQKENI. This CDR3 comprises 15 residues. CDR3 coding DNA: TGTGCCAGCTCCAACGCACGGCAGCGCTACACTGAAGCTTTCTTT. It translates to CASSNARQRYTEAFF.

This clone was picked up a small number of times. CDR3 amino acids: CASSEGIIGGISPLHF. The DNA of the CDR3 is TGTGCCAGCAGTGAGGGTATTATCGGAGGGATTTCACCCCTCCACTTT. The chain joins TRBV2 to TRBJ1-6, with D unclear. The V end lost 3 bases, the J end lost 9 bases, and 18 bases lay between the germline ends. Germline V lookup: CDR1 SNHLY, CDR2 FYNNEI. The CDR3 sequence is 16 residues long.

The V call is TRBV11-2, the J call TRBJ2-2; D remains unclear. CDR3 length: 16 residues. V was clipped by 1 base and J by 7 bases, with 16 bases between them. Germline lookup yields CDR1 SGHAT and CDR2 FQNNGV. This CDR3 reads CASSLVLSIGGGELFF. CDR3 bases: TGTGCCAGCAGCTTAGTACTATCTATCGGTGGCGGGGAGCTGTTTTTT.

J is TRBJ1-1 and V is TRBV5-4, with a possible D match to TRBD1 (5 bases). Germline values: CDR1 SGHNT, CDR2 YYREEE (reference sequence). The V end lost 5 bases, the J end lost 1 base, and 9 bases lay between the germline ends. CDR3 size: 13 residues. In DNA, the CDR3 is TGTGCCAGCAGTCTCGACAGGAACACTGAAGCTTTCTTT. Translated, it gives CASSLDRNTEAFF.